This TCR beta chain was profiled in a study of control samples from healthy donors and cancer patients. Profiled with immunoSEQ multiplex PCR; TCRdb holds only in-frame clones, not every one. Of 75,000 to 90,000 clones listed, 85% are singletons. The J segment lost 0 bases and the V segment lost 0 bases, leaving 8 bases of the junction unmatched. The CDR3 has 19 amino acids. From germline, CDR1 is SGDLS and CDR2 YYNGEE. The chain joins TRBV9 to TRBJ2-3, with 12 bases fitting TRBD2. Sequencing was done on a sample of blood. The TCR was taken from a woman in her 40s in good health. For the CDR3, the DNA is TGTGCCAGCAGCGTAGGGGCTAGCGGGGGGGCATATAGCACAGATACGCAGTATTTT. Translating gives CASSVGASGGAYSTDTQYF.